A selection of T cell receptor beta chains follows, all from one sample in a study of blood T cells in healthy people across ages. TCRdb independently ran MiXCR on the 5' RACE reads; one entry per CDR3 protein. This repertoire shows around 1,900,000 distinct CDR3 sequences, around 42% found once; its top ten account for roughly 23%. Sequenced material: blood. Receptors were obtained from a human donor in good health. The CDR3 runs from the conserved cysteine through the conserved F or W. D genes are given only for firm matches. Rows give clone size only sometimes, using once, few, many, or a class for an expanded clone.

j_call	clone_size	d_call	v_call	cdr3_aa	cdr3_nt
TRBJ1-3	.	TRBD1	TRBV20-1	CSAQPDRDTIYF	TGCAGTGCTCAGCCAGACAGGGACACCATATATTTT
TRBJ2-3	once	.	TRBV27	CASYLTGHTDTQYF	TGTGCCAGCTACCTTACGGGACACACAGATACGCAGTATTTT
TRBJ2-7	.	.	TRBV27	CASRGPASEQYF	TGTGCCAGCAGGGGACCCGCGAGCGAGCAGTACTTC
TRBJ1-2	.	.	TRBV5-1	CASSFGDTVNYGYTF	TGCGCCAGCAGCTTTGGGGACACCGTCAACTATGGCTACACCTTC
TRBJ1-2	.	.	TRBV12-3/TRBV12-4	CASSLDHGYTF	TGTGCCAGCAGTTTAGATCACGGCTACACCTTC
TRBJ1-6	few	.	TRBV4-1	CASSQLVGNSPLHF	TGCGCCAGCAGCCAGCTTGTGGGAAATTCACCCCTCCACTTT
TRBJ1-2	.	.	TRBV12-3/TRBV12-4	CASSPAGGYTF	TGTGCCAGCAGTCCGGCGGGGGGCTACACCTTC
TRBJ2-1	.	.	TRBV7-3	CASGLLGGRGGFTGNEQFF	TGTGCCAGCGGCTTACTTGGTGGACGGGGCGGCTTTACGGGGAATGAGCAGTTCTTC
TRBJ2-1	few	TRBD2	TRBV7-2	CASDPYGGGAYNEQFF	TGTGCCAGCGACCCATACGGCGGGGGGGCCTACAATGAGCAGTTCTTC
TRBJ2-7	few	.	TRBV13	CASTPPGRGSYEQYF	TGTGCCAGCACTCCTCCGGGACGGGGATCCTACGAGCAGTACTTC
TRBJ2-5	few	.	TRBV6-5	CASSYAEEQYF	TGTGCCAGCAGTTATGCTGAAGAGCAGTACTTC
TRBJ2-3	.	.	TRBV7-9	CATGWSTDTQYF	TGTGCCACCGGTTGGAGCACAGATACGCAGTATTTT
TRBJ2-1	few	.	TRBV6-2/TRBV6-3	CASKEGYNEQFF	TGTGCCAGCAAAGAGGGCTACAATGAGCAGTTCTTC
TRBJ1-6	.	TRBD1	TRBV28	CASLASGTGAYVNSPLHF	TGTGCCAGCTTGGCTTCCGGGACAGGGGCGTATGTAAATTCACCCCTCCACTTT
TRBJ2-2	.	.	TRBV5-6	CASSLLVRGPTGELFF	TGTGCCAGCAGCTTGTTGGTCCGGGGGCCCACCGGGGAGCTGTTTTTT
TRBJ2-1	.	TRBD2	TRBV7-9	CASSPRLAGGREQFF	TGTGCCAGCAGCCCTCGACTAGCGGGGGGGCGTGAGCAGTTCTTC
TRBJ1-5	.	.	TRBV12-3/TRBV12-4	CASSLRGFSNQPQHF	TGTGCCAGCAGTTTAAGGGGGTTTAGCAATCAGCCCCAGCATTTT
TRBJ1-5	.	.	TRBV7-9	CASSHSGARNQPQHF	TGTGCCAGCAGTCATTCTGGGGCTAGGAATCAGCCCCAGCATTTT
TRBJ1-6	.	TRBD1	TRBV7-2	CASSLVGTENSPLHF	TGTGCCAGCAGCTTAGTGGGGACAGAAAATTCACCCCTCCACTTT
TRBJ2-5	few	TRBD2	TRBV20-1	CSAARTSGIQETQYF	TGCAGTGCTGCGCGGACTAGCGGTATACAAGAGACCCAGTACTTC
TRBJ2-7	few	TRBD1	TRBV24-1	CATSDQRQGNYEQYF	TGTGCCACCAGTGACCAAAGACAGGGGAACTACGAGCAGTACTTC
TRBJ1-1	.	TRBD1	TRBV6-2/TRBV6-3	CASKGQGGTEAFF	TGTGCCAGCAAGGGACAGGGGGGGACTGAAGCTTTCTTT
TRBJ2-1	.	.	TRBV2	CADKGGGPSSYNEQFF	TGTGCCGACAAAGGGGGGGGACCCAGCTCCTACAATGAGCAGTTCTTC
TRBJ2-7	.	TRBD2	TRBV12-3/TRBV12-4	CASSPAGGLSNEQYF	TGTGCCAGCAGCCCAGCGGGGGGGCTTTCCAATGAGCAGTACTTC
TRBJ2-3	.	.	TRBV15	CATSRERPGQNTQYF	TGTGCCACCAGCAGAGAGAGGCCAGGGCAGAATACGCAGTATTTT
TRBJ2-7	few	.	TRBV5-6	CASSRSDGSYEQYF	TGTGCCAGCAGCCGTTCGGACGGTTCCTACGAGCAGTACTTC
TRBJ2-4	few	.	TRBV12-3/TRBV12-4	CASSSWGLDKNIQYF	TGTGCCAGCAGCTCGTGGGGACTCGACAAAAACATTCAGTACTTC
TRBJ2-6	few	.	TRBV10-3	CAISESWQFLSGANVLTF	TGTGCCATCAGTGAGTCGTGGCAGTTCCTCTCTGGGGCCAACGTCCTGACTTTC
TRBJ2-3	.	.	TRBV10-3	CATVGFTDTQYF	TGTGCCACCGTAGGCTTCACAGATACGCAGTATTTT
TRBJ1-1	.	.	TRBV7-3	CASSSLHGGEAFF	TGTGCCAGCAGCTCCCTTCACGGGGGTGAAGCTTTCTTT
TRBJ2-1	few	TRBD2	TRBV10-2	CVTTAGTTVIAYNEQFF	TGCGTCACCACGGCCGGGACTACCGTAATAGCCTACAATGAGCAGTTCTTC
TRBJ2-7	.	TRBD1	TRBV27	CASNMGQSSYEQYF	TGTGCCAGCAACATGGGACAGTCCTCCTACGAGCAGTACTTC
TRBJ2-7	.	.	TRBV12-5	CASGLVLGGVYEQYF	TGTGCTAGTGGTTTGGTACTCGGAGGGGTTTACGAGCAGTACTTC
TRBJ2-1	.	.	TRBV2	CASSEVGAGPEFF	TGTGCCAGCAGTGAAGTGGGGGCGGGCCCGGAGTTCTTC
TRBJ1-1	few	.	TRBV29-1	CSVAPQLGDTEAFF	TGCAGCGTTGCCCCCCAGCTGGGGGACACTGAAGCTTTCTTT
TRBJ1-1	.	TRBD1	TRBV12-3/TRBV12-4	CASLNRVAQGLNTEAFF	TGTGCCAGCCTTAATCGTGTGGCACAGGGGTTGAACACTGAAGCTTTCTTT
TRBJ2-7	once	.	TRBV4-3	CASSQAHKSSYEQYF	TGCGCCAGCAGCCAAGCGCACAAGAGCTCCTACGAGCAGTACTTC
TRBJ2-4	.	.	TRBV28	CASRRGGIQYF	TGTGCCAGCAGGAGGGGAGGCATTCAGTACTTC
TRBJ1-2	few	.	TRBV7-2	CASSLAIGEIGYGYTF	TGTGCCAGCAGCTTAGCGATAGGGGAGATTGGCTATGGCTACACCTTC
TRBJ1-2	.	.	TRBV20-1	CSANAGDNYGYIF	TGCAGTGCTAACGCAGGGGATAACTATGGCTACATCTTC
TRBJ2-7	once	TRBD2	TRBV4-3	CACSQDLAGVSSYEQYF	TGCGCCTGCAGCCAAGATCTAGCGGGCGTAAGCTCCTACGAGCAGTACTTC
TRBJ1-4	.	.	TRBV2	CASSEAQALNEKLFF	TGTGCCAGCAGTGAAGCGCAGGCGCTTAATGAAAAACTGTTTTTT
TRBJ2-7	.	TRBD2	TRBV12-3/TRBV12-4	CVSRDSGGIIYEQYF	TGTGTCAGCCGGGATAGCGGGGGTATTATATACGAGCAGTACTTC
TRBJ2-1	few	.	TRBV7-9	CASSLNPHEQFF	TGTGCCAGCAGCCTTAATCCCCATGAGCAGTTCTTC
TRBJ2-1	.	TRBD2	TRBV4-3	CASSQQRGGDEQFF	TGCGCCAGCAGCCAACAGCGGGGGGGAGATGAGCAGTTCTTC
TRBJ1-5	few	.	TRBV28	CASRIRGPEGNQPQHF	TGTGCCAGCCGAATTAGAGGACCGGAGGGCAATCAGCCCCAGCATTTT
TRBJ2-3	few	.	TRBV9	CASSVASSGTDTQYF	TGTGCCAGCAGCGTAGCCTCCTCCGGCACAGATACGCAGTATTTT
TRBJ1-2	.	.	TRBV7-2	CASSSVGGRYGYTF	TGTGCCAGCAGCTCGGTGGGGGGCAGATATGGCTACACCTTC
TRBJ2-1	.	TRBD2	TRBV12-3/TRBV12-4	CASSAPGLAGNNEQFF	TGTGCCAGCAGTGCACCGGGACTAGCGGGGAACAATGAGCAGTTCTTC